This T cell receptor (beta chain) comes out of a study of beta chain features in type 1 diabetes. Study-wide background: On cell yields, gender and age, patients and healthy donors were similar.

The table lists this clone with a few counts. The CDR3 totals 12 residues. V was pared by 10 bases and J by 4 bases, with 6 bases of the junction left unmatched. Germline CDR1 and CDR2: SNHLY and FYNNEI. By way of CD45RO/CCR7/CD25/CD127/CD95/CD27, the CD4+ regulatory, stem cell-like memory, central memory and naive cells were sorted. What was sequenced were expressed TCRB transcripts, since all of the isolated RNA had been reverse transcribed. Assay used: immunoSEQ multiplex PCR; TCRdb lists only in-frame clones, some missing. The repertoire includes some 400,000 clones, over 12% of them detected once, and around 0.02% sits in the top ten.

The sequenced sample was naive CD4+ T cells from blood. The V call is TRBV2, the J call TRBJ2-7; 8 bases fit TRBD2. This sequence was found in a woman aged 18-29 years in good health. DNA for the CDR3: TGTGCCATTAGCGGGACCCCGTACGAGCAGTACTTC. Encoded protein: CAISGTPYEQYF.